This is a list of T cell receptor beta chains from one sample in a study of blood T cell repertoires in COVID-19. TCRdb's table, derived via immunoSEQ multiplex PCR, lists solely in-frame clones and lacks some. The sample holds 300,000 to 450,000 clones, 85% to 90% seen once. Sequencing used PBMCs or T cells enriched from blood (not recorded which). These receptors were taken from a young man who had recovered from COVID-19. Both conserved end residues are part of each CDR3. The order of the fields is J gene, clone size, D gene, V gene, CDR3 protein, CDR3 DNA. D genes are given only for firm matches. Expanded clones are given a class, and other clones once, few, many or no size at all.

TRBJ2-3 | NA | TRBD2 | TRBV5-5 | CASSPTLSSGSTDTQYF | TGTGCCAGCAGCCCTACTCTGTCTAGCGGGAGCACAGATACGCAGTATTTT
TRBJ2-5 | NA | NA | TRBV19 | CASSRHLTRRGETQYF | TGTGCCAGTAGTCGACACCTCACAAGGCGGGGAGAGACCCAGTACTTC
TRBJ1-1 | NA | NA | TRBV19 | CASSTIPDRNTEAFF | TGTGCCAGTAGTACCATCCCGGACAGGAACACTGAAGCTTTCTTT
TRBJ1-6 | NA | NA | TRBV5-4 | CASSLDGLKRTLHF | TGTGCCAGCAGCCTAGACGGACTCAAAAGGACCCTCCACTTT
TRBJ2-3 | NA | NA | TRBV25-1 | CASSEGGAGTDTQYF | TGTGCCAGCAGTGAAGGAGGGGCTGGCACAGATACGCAGTATTTT
TRBJ2-1 | NA | TRBD2 | TRBV2 | CAAGREVYNEQFF | TGTGCGGCGGGGCGGGAGGTCTACAATGAGCAGTTCTTC
TRBJ1-5 | NA | TRBD1 | TRBV15 | CATTTDRSQPQHF | TGTGCCACCACCACGGACAGGTCCCAGCCCCAGCATTTT
TRBJ2-2 | NA | TRBD1 | TRBV3-1/TRBV3-2 | CASSQNRGLRTGELFF | TGTGCCAGCAGCCAAAACAGGGGGCTACGCACCGGGGAGCTGTTTTTT
TRBJ1-3 | NA | NA | TRBV19 | CASSTRRNTIYF | TGTGCCAGTAGTACCAGGAGAAACACCATATATTTT
TRBJ1-1 | NA | NA | TRBV5-1 | CASSGQGVGTEAFF | TGCGCCAGCAGCGGTCAGGGTGTGGGGACTGAAGCTTTCTTT
TRBJ2-1 | NA | TRBD2 | TRBV18 | CASSPPSGDYNEQFF | TGTGCCAGCTCACCACCCAGCGGGGATTACAATGAGCAGTTCTTC
TRBJ2-3 | few | TRBD2 | TRBV9 | CASSPRLAGDTDTQYF | TGTGCCAGCAGCCCCAGACTAGCGGGAGATACAGATACGCAGTATTTT
TRBJ2-7 | NA | TRBD1 | TRBV9 | CASSVTGTGSSEQYF | TGTGCCAGCAGCGTAACAGGGACAGGGAGTTCCGAGCAGTACTTC
TRBJ2-1 | NA | TRBD2 | TRBV9 | CASSILGLAGGNEQFF | TGTGCCAGCAGCATCCTAGGACTAGCGGGGGGGAATGAGCAGTTCTTC
TRBJ2-7 | NA | NA | TRBV2 | CASTTDSYEQYF | TGTGCCAGCACCACTGATTCCTACGAGCAGTACTTC
TRBJ1-2 | once | NA | TRBV4-1 | CASSQEGADYGYTF | TGCGCCAGCAGCCAAGAAGGGGCAGACTATGGCTACACCTTC
TRBJ2-3 | once | TRBD2 | TRBV28 | CASSLLIVLSGGKTDTQYF | TGTGCCAGCAGTTTGCTTATTGTCCTCAGCGGGGGGAAGACAGATACGCAGTATTTT
TRBJ1-1 | NA | NA | TRBV19 | CASSIGYIGGTEAFF | TGTGCCAGTAGTATAGGATACATAGGCGGCACTGAAGCTTTCTTT
TRBJ2-7 | few | NA | TRBV6-5 | CASRNDRLSDEQYF | TGTGCCAGCAGAAATGACAGGTTGAGCGACGAGCAGTACTTC
TRBJ1-5 | NA | TRBD1 | TRBV7-2 | CASSTGDRHGNQPQHF | TGTGCCAGCAGCACCGGGGACAGGCATGGCAATCAGCCCCAGCATTTT
TRBJ1-2 | NA | TRBD1 | TRBV28 | CASRPGTANYGYTF | TGTGCCAGCAGACCCGGGACAGCTAACTATGGCTACACCTTC
TRBJ2-2 | NA | NA | TRBV18 | CASSPQMRRELFF | TGTGCCAGCTCGCCTCAAATGCGCCGGGAGCTGTTTTTT
TRBJ2-1 | NA | NA | TRBV11-2 | CASSLGLVSYNEQFF | TGTGCCAGCAGCTTAGGTCTAGTCTCCTACAATGAGCAGTTCTTC
TRBJ2-1 | NA | TRBD1 | TRBV11-2 | CASSSDRGAYNEQFF | TGTGCCAGCAGCTCTGACAGGGGGGCCTACAATGAGCAGTTCTTC
TRBJ2-4 | NA | NA | TRBV29-1 | CSVIPPGGGVENIQYF | TGCAGCGTTATACCTCCGGGCGGGGGCGTGGAAAACATTCAGTACTTC
TRBJ2-2 | NA | NA | TRBV6-5 | CASTRGGSPGELFF | TGTGCCAGCACCCGTGGGGGGTCCCCCGGGGAGCTGTTTTTT
TRBJ2-5 | NA | TRBD2 | TRBV10-3 | CATRIGLGQETQYF | TGTGCCACCAGGATCGGACTAGGTCAGGAGACCCAGTACTTC
TRBJ1-2 | NA | NA | TRBV4-1 | CASSQDEARAYGYTF | TGCGCCAGCAGCCAAGATGAGGCCAGGGCCTATGGCTACACCTTC